The subject of this entry is one T cell receptor beta chain. What this receptor recognizes is not known. Base qualities were left out, and no much larger clone turns up one base away. Donor-derived T-allo10 cells were described as specific for host alloantigens, anergic, and capable of alloantigen-specific suppression. Between the V and J ends, shortened by 3 bases and 8 bases respectively, the junction contains 10 bases. CDR1 SQVTM and CDR2 ANQGSEA were looked up in the germline V gene. The CDR3 sequence holds 11 residues, the cysteine and phenylalanine included. Of the read, only the CDR3 DNA is kept; its 33 bases are in frame from base 1. The data belong to a study of type 1 regulatory T cells listed by TCRdb under 2021. For the wider study: The study characterized an in vitro protocol that generated a Tr1-enriched, alloantigen-specific CD4 T cell product named T-allo10. T-allo10 was being tested clinically in patients with hematological malignancies who were undergoing allogeneic hematopoietic stem cell transplantation.

TCRdb records Illumina MiSeq as the sequencer. The raw public data were reprocessed by TCRdb itself: fastp quality trimming at Q25, MiXCR clonotype calling, in-frame beta chains only. Under each unique CDR3 protein, matching rows form one entry showing the most common genes and DNA. A total of 60,000 to 80,000 distinct CDR3 sequences appear in this sample, 63% of them only once. The ten top clones hold about 8% of the sample. This sequence originates from a human donor in good health. Sequenced sample: cultured T cells, either the whole culture or a sorted T cell fraction (not recorded which). The sample's cell subset or site label, in plain terms: Tr1-enriched cell product generated in vitro against host alloantigens. The chain is made from TRBV29-1 and TRBJ1-1; 6 matching bases give a weak D call of TRBD1. The bases are TGCAGCGTTGATGGGACAACCGAAGCTTTCTTT. This codes for CSVDGTTEAFF. The CDR3 plus the reference TRBV29-1 and TRBJ1-1 genes for the other parts give the full variable domain: SAVISQKPSRDICQRGTSLTIQCQVDSQVTMMFWYRQQPGQSLTLIATANQGSEATYESGFVIDKFPISRPNLTFSTLTVSNMSPEDSSIYLCSVDGTTEAFFGQGTRLTVV.